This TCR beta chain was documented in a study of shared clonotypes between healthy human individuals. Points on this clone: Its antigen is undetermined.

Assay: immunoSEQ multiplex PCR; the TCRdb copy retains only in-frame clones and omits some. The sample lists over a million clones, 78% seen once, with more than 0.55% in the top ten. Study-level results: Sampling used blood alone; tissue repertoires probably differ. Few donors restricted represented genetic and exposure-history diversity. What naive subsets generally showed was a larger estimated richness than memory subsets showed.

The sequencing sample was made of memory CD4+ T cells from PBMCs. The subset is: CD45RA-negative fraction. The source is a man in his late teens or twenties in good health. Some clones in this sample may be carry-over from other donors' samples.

The CDR3 here is CATSRPKSEQYF. The CDR3 nucleotides are TGTGCCACCAGCAGGCCCAAGAGCGAGCAGTACTTC. The chain couples TRBV15 to TRBJ2-7; D gene ambiguous. The CDR3 length is 12 residues. Trimming cost V 3 bases and J 6 bases, with 9 bases left between them. Germline CDR1 and CDR2: LNHNV and YYDKDF (reference sequence). Combining the CDR3 with reference TRBV15 and TRBJ2-7 gives the whole variable domain DAMVIQNPRYQVTQFGKPVTLSCSQTLNHNVMYWYQQKSSQAPKLLFHYYDKDFNNEADTPDNFQSRRPNTSFCFLDIRSPGLGDTAMYLCATSRPKSEQYFGPGTRLTVT.